What follows describes a single TCR beta chain. Its specificity is unknown. This sample is part of a study of cytomegalovirus exposure and HLA in healthy donors. The wider study: The Caucasian-associated ancestry cluster held roughly 80% of around 380 genotyped donors. Overall study results and limits: Relative to the approximately 700-donor mean, N-insertions were reportedly fewer in an Asian-associated ancestry cluster in a later analysis. A list of roughly 160 TCR beta chains associated with cytomegalovirus was given. As confirmed in vitro, a few CMV-associated chains were specific for CMV antigens.

13 Jbeta primers and 60 Vbeta primers were used for the PCR. Some clones are missing from TCRdb's copy, which holds only in-frame ones; the method was immunoSEQ multiplex PCR. The sample consists of fewer than 250,000 clones, roughly 77% of them appearing once. The germline V gene has CDR1 MDHEN and CDR2 SYDVKM. CDR3 size: 15 residues. Trimming cost V 7 bases and J 3 bases; bases outside gene matches: 12. The sequenced sample was PBMCs. The chain employs TRBV28 and TRBJ2-7; TRBD2 aligns across 7 bases. The sequence was obtained from a man between 25 and 39 years old in good health and CMV-seropositive. The CDR3 reads CASTPGVAGGYEQYF. CDR3 coding DNA: TGTGCCAGCACCCCGGGGGTAGCGGGCGGCTACGAGCAGTACTTC.